This T cell receptor beta chain stems from a study of blood T cell repertoires in COVID-19. Some clones are missing from TCRdb's copy, which holds only in-frame ones; the method was immunoSEQ multiplex PCR. This sample has 200,000 to 300,000 clones; 82% occur once, and the top ten carry about 4.8%. Sequences were obtained from peripheral blood. This TCR was sampled from a woman aged 70 to 79 with acute or convalescent COVID-19.

CDR3 amino acids: CAIKGGDTEAFF. CDR3 in DNA: TGTGCCATCAAAGGCGGGGACACTGAAGCTTTCTTT. This chain connects TRBV10-3 to TRBJ1-1; no clear D. There are 12 residues in the CDR3. V was trimmed by 7 bases and J by 3 bases, leaving 9 bases between them. Germline values: CDR1 ENHRY, CDR2 SYGVKD.